The T cell receptor (beta chain) described here comes from a study of blood T cell repertoires in COVID-19. Study background: Acute and convalescent COVID-19 samples came from the United States, Italy and Spain. PBMCs, B-cell-depleted T cells, or T cells provided the cDNA or gDNA that made up the material.

In the original analysis: The authors estimated nucleated cell counts from reference gene primer amplification. Measured with immunoSEQ multiplex PCR; TCRdb has only the in-frame clones, and not every one. The V and J calls and clone size come from that table; D and trimming were worked out from the DNA. The sample has approximately 100,000 clones; approximately 84% are singletons. Trimming shortened V by 2 bases and J by 2 bases, and 3 bases separated the two germline ends. The CDR3 covers 12 residues. Germline loops: CDR1 KGHSH, CDR2 LQKENI. The chain employs TRBV18 and TRBJ2-5; D is undetermined. The TCR originated in a man between 65 and 85 years old with acute or convalescent COVID-19. Sequences were obtained from peripheral blood. This chain's CDR3 is CASSPTQETQYF. CDR3 nucleotides: TGTGCCAGCTCACCAACACAAGAGACCCAGTACTTC.